Below are 14 T cell receptor beta chains sequenced from a single sample in a study of CD8 T cells in Susac syndrome (dated by TCRdb to the late 2010s). Libraries came from the immunoSEQ multiplex PCR assay. RNA was extracted using the RNeasy kit, and roughly 0.45 to 1 microgram was reverse transcribed with random hexamers. TCRdb reworked the public reads: Q25 trimming with fastp, MiXCR clone assembly, productive beta chains retained. Each record represents a unique CDR3 protein, reported with the most common genes and DNA among its rows. This sample is represented by about 210,000 distinct CDR3 sequences; roughly 96% of them were singletons. In total, the top ten clones hold roughly 0.1% of the sample. Sequenced material: CD4+ T cells from PBMCs. The receptors derive from a human donor with multiple sclerosis.

The V and J genes are TRBV7-2 and TRBJ2-5; D is possibly TRBD2 (5 bases). V was cut by 6 bases and J by 2 bases, with 10 bases left in between. Germline lookup yields CDR1 SGHTA and CDR2 FQGNSA. The CDR3 is 13 residues long. CDR3 in DNA: TGTGCCAGCAGTTTAAAGCGGCAAGAGACCCAGTACTTC. It yields the protein CASSLKRQETQYF.

This clonotype has only one observation. The CDR3 protein is CAWSPQRSTDTQYF. The CDR3 nucleotides are TGTGCCTGGAGCCCCCAGCGGAGCACAGATACGCAGTATTTT. This sequence joins TRBV30 and TRBJ2-3, with a weak D call TRBD2 (5 bases). V lost 3 bases to trimming and J lost 0 bases, with 10 bases between them. The CDR3 runs to 14 residues. Germline assignment: CDR1 GTSNPN and CDR2 SVGIG (reference sequence).

The V call is TRBV11-2, the J call TRBJ2-7; no firm D call. There are 13 residues in the CDR3. Trimming cost V 5 bases and J 2 bases, with 10 bases left between them. In germline, CDR1 is SGHAT, CDR2 FQNNGV. The CDR3 loop reads CASSRQLAYEQYF. CDR3 bases: TGTGCCAGCAGCCGGCAGTTAGCCTACGAGCAGTACTTC.

This chain links TRBV7-6 with TRBJ2-2; D is unresolved. The CDR3 is 13 residues long. Germline CDR1 SGHVS, CDR2 FNYEAQ. Trimming pared 0 bases from V and 3 bases from J, leaving 2 bases between. CDR3 residues: CASSLADTGELFF. Written as DNA, the CDR3 is TGTGCCAGCAGCTTAGCTGACACCGGGGAGCTGTTTTTT.

The V gene is TRBV20-1, the J gene TRBJ2-1; 9 bases fit TRBD2. V shed 0 bases and J 3 bases; nucleotides not matched to a gene: 6. CDR3 length equals 16 residues. Germline V CDR1 and CDR2: DFQATT, SNEGSKA (reference sequence). The CDR3 sequence is CSARESSGRRYNEQFF. The CDR3 coding sequence is TGCAGTGCTAGAGAAAGCAGCGGGAGGCGCTACAATGAGCAGTTCTTC.

The chain couples TRBV18 to TRBJ1-1; D unclear. The V end lost 4 bases, the J end lost 1 base, and 7 bases lay between the germline ends. The CDR3 sequence is 13 residues long. CDR1 and CDR2 (germline): KGHSH, LQKENI. CDR3 coding DNA: TGTGCCAGCTCACTACACCCGAACACTGAAGCTTTCTTT. The encoded protein is CASSLHPNTEAFF.

The chain carries TRBV30 and TRBJ1-1, with no clear D. Germline V gene data show CDR1 as GTSNPN and CDR2 as SVGIG (reference sequence). The CDR3 extends over 13 amino acids. V lost 2 bases to trimming and J lost 10 bases, with 17 bases between them. DNA for the CDR3: TGTGCCTGGAGTTCTGGTGTCCCTGGGCGAGCTTTCTTT. Amino acids: CAWSSGVPGRAFF.

V gene TRBV20-1 combines with J gene TRBJ2-5, with D perhaps given as TRBD1 or TRBD2 (6 bases each). The CDR3 sequence is 14 residues long. Trimming removed 6 bases at V and 3 bases at J, with 17 bases between. CDR1 is DFQATT, CDR2 SNEGSKA, per germline (reference sequence). CDR3 sequence: CSAPRTEGEETQYF. The CDR3 DNA reads TGCAGTGCCCCGAGGACGGAGGGGGAAGAGACCCAGTACTTC.

The chain combines TRBV28 with TRBJ2-7; 11 bases align to TRBD1. V gave up 2 bases and J gave up 3 bases; unmatched junction bases: 3. The germline gives CDR1 MDHEN, CDR2 SYDVKM. This CDR3 comprises 15 residues. CDR3 bases: TGTGCCAGCAGTTTAGCGGGGACAGGGGGCTACGAGCAGTACTTC. Its translation is CASSLAGTGGYEQYF.

This clonotype was picked up one time. The chain links TRBV12-3 or TRBV12-4 to TRBJ1-1; maybe TRBD1 (5 bases). The CDR3 length is 14 residues. Trimming left V 6 bases short and J 1 base short, with 12 bases between. The CDR3 DNA reads TGTGCCAGCAGACCTCGTGGGACGAACACTGAAGCTTTCTTT. It specifies CASRPRGTNTEAFF.

On this clonotype: The junction departs from germline at one end; a sequencing error may be responsible. The chain has TRBV12-3 or TRBV12-4 and TRBJ2-5; the D is unclear. The CDR3 is 13 residues long. The DNA for the CDR3 is TGTGCCAGCAGCCGCAGCCCCCAAGGGACCCAGTACTTC. Protein: CASSRSPQGTQYF.

This clonotype came up a few times. The V call is TRBV29-1, the J call TRBJ2-7; no reliable D call. The germline V and J ends were trimmed by 5 bases and 9 bases, with 14 bases remaining between them. This CDR3 spans 11 amino acids. Looked up from germline, CDR1 is SQVTM and CDR2 is ANQGSEA. The CDR3 DNA sequence: TGCAGCGTTAAGGCGGAGTGGGGGCAGTACTTC. This translates into CSVKAEWGQYF.

This chain links TRBV4-1 with TRBJ2-5; 11 nucleotides line up with TRBD2. CDR1 and CDR2 from the germline V gene are MGHRA and YSYEKL. V shed 0 bases, J shed 2 bases, and the junction held 14 bases outside the gene matches. The CDR3 is made up of 20 amino acids. In DNA, the CDR3 is TGCGCCAGCAGCCAAGATAGGTCGGGGACTAGCGGAGCCAAACAAGAGACCCAGTACTTC. This codes for CASSQDRSGTSGAKQETQYF.

This rearrangement joins TRBV20-1 to TRBJ1-4, with 10 bases matching TRBD1. Trimming cost V 6 bases and J 8 bases; bases outside gene matches: 3. This CDR3 has 12 residues. Germline CDR1 is DFQATT and CDR2 is SNEGSKA (reference sequence). CDR3 sequence reads: CSARQGAEKLFF. The DNA of the CDR3 is TGCAGTGCACGACAGGGGGCGGAAAAACTGTTTTTT.